What follows are 23 T cell receptor beta chains derived from one specimen sequenced in a study of blood T cell repertoires in COVID-19. TCRdb's copy holds only in-frame clones and misses some; the assay was immunoSEQ multiplex PCR. The sample gives roughly 200,000 clones, 89% of which show up once; about 2.2% is in the top ten. Sequenced material: PBMCs or T cells enriched from blood (not recorded which). These receptors were taken from a woman between 40 and 55 years old with acute COVID-19.

Details on this clone: Different DNA sequences within this sample yield the same CDR3. V is TRBV2 and J is TRBJ2-2, with 7 nucleotides matching TRBD1. The CDR3 length is 14 residues. The V gene end was trimmed by 5 bases and the J gene end by 1 base; junction bases not matched to a gene: 1. Looked up from germline, CDR1 is SNHLY and CDR2 is FYNNEI. The chain's CDR3 is CASSRQGNTGELFF. The CDR3 DNA reads TGTGCCAGCAGTCGACAGGGGAACACCGGGGAGCTGTTTTTT.

The chain has TRBV4-1 and TRBJ1-2; 10 positions match TRBD1. This CDR3 is 16 amino acids long. V shed 3 bases and J 5 bases; nucleotides not matched to a gene: 9. CDR1 is MGHRA, CDR2 YSYEKL, per germline. This CDR3 is CASSQATGGMEYGYTF. CDR3 in DNA: TGCGCCAGCAGCCAGGCGACAGGGGGCATGGAATATGGCTACACCTTC.

In this sample, this clone turned up once. The V call is TRBV5-6, the J call TRBJ2-5, with D hard to call. Germline V CDR1 and CDR2: SGHDT, YYEEEE. The CDR3 sequence is 12 residues long. Trimming took 0 bases from V and 4 from J, leaving 4 bases between them. The CDR3 DNA is TGTGCCAGCAGCTTGGCTACAGAGACCCAGTACTTC. Translating gives CASSLATETQYF.

The genes are TRBV27 and TRBJ2-1, with 8 bases fitting TRBD2. Germline-derived CDR1 and CDR2 are MNHEY and SMNVEV (reference sequence). Trimming at V came to 5 bases and at J to 7 bases, leaving 7 bases not matched to a gene. This CDR3 has 14 residues. CDR3 coding DNA: TGTGCCAGCAGTCGACGGACTAGCATAAATGAGCAGTTCTTC. As protein: CASSRRTSINEQFF.

This CDR3 is CAISEFRDRGWTGELFF. The CDR3 coding sequence is TGTGCCATCAGTGAGTTTAGGGACAGGGGATGGACCGGGGAGCTGTTTTTT. This chain connects TRBV10-3 to TRBJ2-2, with 10 bases identical to TRBD1. Germline loops: CDR1 ENHRY, CDR2 SYGVKD. V dropped 1 base and J dropped 5; count of bases not matched to a gene: 7. The CDR3 spans 17 residues.

The rearrangement links TRBV3-1 (or the pseudogene TRBV3-2) to TRBJ1-6, with D unresolved. The CDR3 sequence is 15 residues long. The germline V gene encodes CDR1 LGHDT and CDR2 YNNKEL (reference sequence). V lost 1 base and J lost 7, with 11 bases in between. The CDR3 DNA reads TGTGCCAGCAGCCAAGTGTGGAGGGCGAATTCACCCCTCCACTTT. Protein sequence: CASSQVWRANSPLHF.

The rearrangement joins TRBV19 to TRBJ2-1, with 9 bases lining up with TRBD2. J was trimmed by 1 base and V by 3 bases; bases with no gene match: 10. This CDR3 contains 18 residues. Per the germline V gene, CDR1 is LNHDA and CDR2 is SQIVND (reference sequence). The CDR3 is CASSILAGDLWSYNEQFF. The CDR3 DNA sequence: TGTGCCAGTAGTATCTTAGCGGGGGACTTATGGTCCTACAATGAGCAGTTCTTC.

V is TRBV6-4 and J is TRBJ1-4; D remains unclear. This CDR3 has 16 amino acids. Germline V gives CDR1 MRHNA, CDR2 SNTAGT. Trimming cost V 0 bases and J 8 bases, with 16 bases left between them. The CDR3 protein is CASSDSDTPEREKLFF. The CDR3 DNA is TGTGCCAGCAGTGACTCAGACACGCCCGAAAGGGAAAAACTGTTTTTT.

The V gene is TRBV5-1, the J gene TRBJ1-4; TRBD1 matches at 8 bases. The CDR3 covers 16 residues. Germline CDR1 and CDR2: SGHRS and YFSETQ. Losses at the gene ends were 1 base for V and 8 bases for J; bases not matched to a gene: 10. CDR3 in DNA: TGCGCCAGCAGCTTGAAAAATGGACAGGGTGGAGAAAAACTGTTTTTT. Its protein is CASSLKNGQGGEKLFF. The full variable domain, rest sourced from reference TRBV5-1 and TRBJ1-4, is KAGVTQTPRYLIKTRGQQVTLSCSPISGHRSVSWYQQTPGQGLQFLFEYFSETQRNKGNFPGRFSGRQFSNSRSEMNVSTLELGDSALYLCASSLKNGQGGEKLFFGSGTQLSVL.

This clone showed up just a few times. V gene TRBV9 combines with J gene TRBJ1-2, with 8 bases lining up with TRBD1. The CDR3 contains 15 residues. CDR1 is SGDLS, CDR2 YYNGEE, per germline. Trimming cost V 5 bases and J 1 base; bases outside gene matches: 7. CDR3 DNA: TGTGCCAGCAGGGGAAGACAGGGGATTAACTATGGCTACACCTTC. This sequence encodes CASRGRQGINYGYTF.

The chain carries TRBV7-6 and TRBJ2-3; perhaps TRBD2 as D (7 bases). Trimming stripped 2 bases from V and 0 bases from J, with 15 bases between. Germline assignment: CDR1 SGHVS and CDR2 FNYEAQ. This CDR3 region has 17 residues. CDR3 nucleotides: TGTGCCAGCAGCTTATTCTCGGGGGGCACTAGCACAGATACGCAGTATTTT. Translated: CASSLFSGGTSTDTQYF.

Remarks on this clone: The sample holds other DNA sequences that translate to the same CDR3. The chain has TRBV2 and TRBJ2-3, with D tentatively TRBD2 (6 bases). The CDR3 sequence is 15 residues long. Germline loops: CDR1 SNHLY, CDR2 FYNNEI. The V end lost 1 base, the J end lost 2 bases, and 10 bases lay between the germline ends. The CDR3 DNA follows: TGTGCCAGCAGTGAAGGGGGACTTTCCACAGATACGCAGTATTTT. Its protein product is CASSEGGLSTDTQYF.

The chain is built from TRBV21-1 and TRBJ2-7; the table names TRBD1, a call not compared with the DNA. TRBV21-1 is flagged as a pseudogene. The CDR3 spans 18 residues. The CDR3 is CASSKKRAAGTDSYEQYF. The CDR3 coding sequence is TGTGCCAGCAGCAAAAAGAGGGCGGCCGGGACAGATTCCTACGAGCAGTACTTC.

The DNA of the CDR3 is TGTGCCAGCAGTCCGTTGACCGAGCGGGGCCCAGATACGCAGTATTTT. Residues: CASSPLTERGPDTQYF. V and J are TRBV28 and TRBJ2-3; 7 nucleotides align to TRBD2. The CDR3 runs to 16 residues. Germline values: CDR1 MDHEN, CDR2 SYDVKM. V dropped 5 bases and J dropped 4; count of bases not matched to a gene: 12.

This clone was recorded at least ten times. V is TRBV4-2 and J is TRBJ1-2; D not certain. The CDR3 loop spans 15 amino acids. The germline V gene encodes CDR1 LGHNA and CDR2 YNFKEQ. V lost 0 bases and J lost 5, with 13 bases in between. In nucleotides, the CDR3 is TGTGCCAGCAGCCAAGATAGGAGCATTGGGTATGGCTACACCTTC. This translates into CASSQDRSIGYGYTF.

The chain is built from TRBV18 and TRBJ1-2; TRBD1 agrees at 12 bases. Germline V gene sequence: CDR1 KGHSH, CDR2 LQKENI. V trimming: 2 bases; J trimming: 4 bases; junction bases outside the gene matches: 5. The CDR3 is 16 amino acids. CDR3 region: CASSPDRDRGLYGYTF. As DNA, the CDR3 is TGTGCCAGCTCACCAGACCGGGACAGGGGGCTCTATGGCTACACCTTC.

This rearrangement joins TRBV29-1 to TRBJ2-1, with 10 bases identical to TRBD2. J lost 5 bases, V lost 5 bases, and 15 bases had no gene match. The CDR3 length is 17 residues. Germline-derived CDR1 and CDR2 are SQVTM and ANQGSEA. CDR3 region: CSVTGSGGQKYNNEQFF. As DNA, the CDR3 is TGCAGCGTTACGGGTAGCGGGGGGCAGAAATACAACAATGAGCAGTTCTTC.

This clone was seen once. The chain combines TRBV21-1 with TRBJ2-7; the listed D gene, TRBD1, was not tested against the DNA. TRBV21-1 is flagged as a pseudogene. CDR3 length: 15 amino acids. The DNA of the CDR3 is TGTGCCAGCAGCAAAGAGAAGACAGGTTCCTACGAGCAGTACTTC. It translates to CASSKEKTGSYEQYF.

This sequence joins TRBV9 and TRBJ1-2; TRBD1 aligns across 7 bases. Germline V lookup: CDR1 SGDLS, CDR2 YYNGEE. The CDR3 contains 14 residues. The trim removed 3 bases at V and 4 bases at J, leaving 6 bases unmatched. For the CDR3, the DNA is TGTGCCAGCAGCGGCAGACAGGGCGGCTATGGCTACACCTTC. This encodes CASSGRQGGYGYTF.

This clone appeared a few times. The chain links TRBV2 to TRBJ2-3; 7 nucleotides agree with TRBD2. This CDR3 is 15 amino acids long. The ends lost 6 bases at V and 3 bases at J; junction bases unmatched: 9. Germline V gene data show CDR1 as SNHLY and CDR2 as FYNNEI. The DNA for the CDR3 is TGTGCCAGCAGGAGGGCGGGAGTACGTACAGATACGCAGTATTTT. It yields the protein CASRRAGVRTDTQYF.

V gene TRBV5-1 combines with J gene TRBJ2-7, with 7 bases lining up with TRBD2. The germline V gene encodes CDR1 SGHRS and CDR2 YFSETQ. CDR3 size: 16 residues. The V gene end was trimmed by 4 bases and the J gene end by 3 bases; junction bases not matched to a gene: 13. CDR3 in amino acids: CASSPGGSSGIYEQYF. CDR3 DNA sequence: TGCGCCAGCAGCCCGGGGGGTAGTAGCGGTATCTACGAGCAGTACTTC.

CDR3 protein: CASSYSRSGPYGYTF. Here the CDR3 DNA reads TGTGCCAGCAGTTACTCCCGGTCAGGGCCCTATGGCTACACCTTC. The chain has TRBV6-5 and TRBJ1-2; D possibly corresponds to TRBD1 (5 bases). This CDR3 has 15 amino acids. Trimming took off 0 bases at V and 4 bases at J, with 12 bases between the two ends. Per the germline V gene, CDR1 is MNHEY and CDR2 is SVGAGI.

The CDR3 region has the DNA TGTGCCAGCAGTGAACCGGGGATTAGCAATCAGCCCCAGCATTTT. Translating it yields CASSEPGISNQPQHF. The chain links TRBV6-1 to TRBJ1-5, with D uncertain. This CDR3 has 15 residues. V lost 2 bases, J lost 0 bases, and 8 bases lay in between. The germline V gene encodes CDR1 MNHNS and CDR2 SASEGT.